This TCR beta chain was obtained from a study of Ad26.COV2.S vaccination and SARS-CoV-2 variants. Regarding treatment: around 19 received Ad26.COV2.S at low or high dose, single or two shots; 5 received placebo; per-sample allocation not given. Day 63 following the first vaccine or placebo injection was when the samples were taken. It was Wuhan-strain SARS-CoV-2 spike that the Ad26 vaccine vector expressed. CDR1 is MNHEY, CDR2 SVGAGI, per germline. V shed 2 bases and J shed 2 bases, with 13 bases lying between them. The CDR3 spans 15 residues. Sequencing was performed with immunoSEQ multiplex PCR; in TCRdb, only in-frame clones are kept and a portion is missing. The repertoire holds 430,000 or so clones, 75% to 90% seen once, with roughly 2.5% in the top ten.

The sample consisted of peripheral blood, taken in a trial of Ad26.COV2.S vaccine versus placebo. This chain links TRBV6-5 with TRBJ2-7; unclear D gene. The receptor's source is a person between 18 and 60 years old who received the Ad26.COV2.S COVID-19 vaccine or a placebo. The CDR3 region has the DNA TGTGCCAGCAGTTACGTCATGGGATTAACCTACGAGCAGTACTTC. Its translation is CASSYVMGLTYEQYF.